This T cell receptor (beta chain) was documented in a study of blood T cells in healthy people across ages. Study-level background: About one barcoded beta molecule per two T cells was the capture yield of template switching.

For the second PCR, which ran for roughly 7 to 11 cycles, a sample-barcoded 5' primer and a J-beta primer mix were used. TCRdb processed the 5' RACE reads anew with MiXCR; each CDR3 protein has one entry. The table includes 700,000 to 800,000 distinct CDR3 sequences, 43% detected once. Per the germline V gene, CDR1 is LNHNV and CDR2 is YYDKDF (reference sequence). V was shortened by 0 bases and J by 10 bases, with 10 bases between the two germline ends. The CDR3 is 13 residues long. The clonotype was recovered from a woman aged 55-70 years in good health. The rearrangement joins TRBV15 to TRBJ2-1; D not certain. The sample consisted of blood. CDR3 coding DNA: TGTGCCACCAGCAGAGAGGTTGGGCTAGAGCAGTTCTTC. Protein: CATSREVGLEQFF.